Shown below are 26 T cell receptor beta chains from a single sample sequenced in a study of cytomegalovirus exposure and HLA in healthy donors. PCR used 60 Vbeta primers and 13 Jbeta primers. Here immunoSEQ multiplex PCR was the method, and the copy in TCRdb shows in-frame clones only, minus some. The sample comprises some 130,000 clones, less than 85% of which are singletons, and about 3.3% rests with the top ten. Sequencing was carried out using PBMCs. Receptors originate from a male donor in good health and CMV-seronegative.

The CDR3 here is CASSHSRGSYEQYF. The CDR3 region has the DNA TGCGCCAGCAGCCATAGCAGGGGAAGTTACGAGCAGTACTTC. V gene TRBV4-3 combines with J gene TRBJ2-5; tentatively, D is TRBD1 (6 bases). The assigned J gene may be wrong: the sequence end matches TRBJ2-7 better. The CDR3 is made up of 14 amino acids. Germline V gives CDR1 LGHNA, CDR2 YSLEER.

The rearrangement joins TRBV11-2 to TRBJ1-1; weak D call: TRBD1 (5 bases). V dropped 5 bases and J dropped 0 bases, with 10 bases sitting between them. The germline V gene has CDR1 SGHAT and CDR2 FQNNGV. The CDR3 is made up of 14 amino acids. The CDR3 region is CASSTTVLNTEAFF. The CDR3 coding sequence is TGTGCCAGCAGCACGACAGTCTTGAACACTGAAGCTTTCTTT.

The V gene is TRBV10-2, the J gene TRBJ2-3; D is unresolved. The CDR3 spans 12 residues. Germline CDR1 reads WSHSY; CDR2 reads SAAADI. V lost 7 bases, J lost 6 bases, and 11 bases lay in between. The CDR3 spells CASTPTSDTQYF. The DNA for the CDR3 is TGCGCCAGCACCCCGACAAGTGATACGCAGTATTTT.

The chain employs TRBV27 and TRBJ1-2, with 9 bases identical to TRBD1. The V and J ends lost 1 base and 2 bases, in that order; junction bases with no gene match: 8. Germline CDR1 and CDR2: MNHEY and SMNVEV (reference sequence). The CDR3 totals 17 residues. The CDR3 reads CASSLFRTGAANYGYTF. CDR3 coding DNA: TGTGCCAGCAGTTTATTTCGGACAGGGGCAGCCAACTATGGCTACACCTTC.

The rearrangement joins TRBV6-1 to TRBJ1-2; 7 nucleotides align to TRBD1. J gave up 7 bases and V 6 bases, and 5 bases lay outside the gene matches. This CDR3 is built from 12 residues. The germline V gene encodes CDR1 MNHNS and CDR2 SASEGT. The CDR3 loop reads CASSRTGLGYTF. The CDR3 DNA is TGTGCCAGCAGCCGGACAGGACTTGGCTACACCTTC.

The gene calls are TRBV7-6 and TRBJ1-3; a possible D gene is TRBD1 (6 bases). The V end was cut by 5 bases, the J end by 7 bases, with 21 bases between. The CDR3 is 16 residues long. From germline, CDR1 is SGHVS and CDR2 FNYEAQ. Here the CDR3 DNA reads TGTGCCAGCAGCCATACCAACAGGGCACTCGGCAACACCATATATTTT. Its translation is CASSHTNRALGNTIYF.

This clone was seen just once. The V gene is TRBV27, the J gene TRBJ2-7; 7 bases line up with TRBD1. The CDR3 is 15 amino acids. Germline trimming cut 3 bases from V and 3 bases from J; bases unmatched to any gene: 8. CDR1 is MNHEY and CDR2 is SMNVEV in the germline V gene (reference sequence). This CDR3 reads CASSLERGPYYEQYF. The CDR3 region has the DNA TGTGCCAGCAGTTTGGAGAGGGGGCCTTACTACGAGCAGTACTTC.

The chain carries TRBV2 and TRBJ2-7, with 9 bases matching TRBD1. The CDR3 totals 13 residues. J lost 5 bases, V lost 6 bases, and 5 bases had no gene match. In germline, CDR1 is SNHLY, CDR2 FYNNEI. The CDR3 region has the DNA TGTGCCAGCAGCCGACAGGGGGGCGACGAGCAGTACTTC. Its translation: CASSRQGGDEQYF.

This rearrangement joins TRBV5-1 to TRBJ2-7; 7 nucleotides match TRBD2. Germline lookup yields CDR1 SGHRS and CDR2 YFSETQ. The CDR3 consists of 13 residues. V lost 7 bases and J lost 4; bases outside the gene matches: 8. Here the CDR3 DNA reads TGCGCCAGCCACCCTGGCGGGAGTTACGAGCAGTACTTC. This translates into CASHPGGSYEQYF.

This clone turned up a few times. V is TRBV7-9 and J is TRBJ2-3, with TRBD1 matching over 8 bases. CDR1 SEHNR and CDR2 FQNEAQ come from the germline V gene (reference sequence). Losses at the gene ends were 1 base for V and 2 bases for J; bases not matched to a gene: 2. The CDR3 loop spans 15 amino acids. Here the CDR3 reads CASSLGTGHTDTQYF. The CDR3 coding sequence is TGTGCCAGCAGCTTAGGGACAGGGCACACAGATACGCAGTATTTT. Filled out from reference TRBV7-9 and TRBJ2-3, the complete variable domain reads DTGVSQNPRHKITKRGQNVTFRCDPISEHNRLYWYRQTLGQGPEFLTYFQNEAQLEKSRLLSDRFSAERPKGSFSTLEIQRTEQGDSAMYLCASSLGTGHTDTQYFGPGTRLTVL.

The chain recombines TRBV19 with TRBJ1-1, with unresolved D. The ends were cut back, 5 bases at V and 4 bases at J, with 14 bases in the middle. Germline V gives CDR1 LNHDA, CDR2 SQIVND (reference sequence). The CDR3 is made up of 14 amino acids. The CDR3 coding sequence is TGTGCCAGTAGTCCACGGTACAGCTCCACTGAAGCTTTCTTT. It translates to CASSPRYSSTEAFF.

The V gene is TRBV30, the J gene TRBJ2-2, with 10 nucleotides matching TRBD1. The V and J ends lost 3 bases and 3 bases, in that order; junction bases with no gene match: 7. Per the germline V gene, CDR1 is GTSNPN and CDR2 is SVGIG (reference sequence). CDR3 length: 16 amino acids. The DNA for the CDR3 is TGTGCCTGGAGGGGACAGGGGCTTCGTGACACCGGGGAGCTGTTTTTT. Amino acids: CAWRGQGLRDTGELFF.

The genes are TRBV2 and TRBJ1-2, with TRBD1 matching 8 bases. The CDR3 totals 15 residues. CDR1 is SNHLY, CDR2 FYNNEI, per germline. The V gene end was trimmed by 3 bases and the J gene end by 2 bases; junction bases not matched to a gene: 5. The CDR3 DNA sequence: TGTGCCAGCAGTGACCCTCACAGGGGGAACTATGGCTACACCTTC. It encodes CASSDPHRGNYGYTF.

The V and J genes are TRBV25-1 and TRBJ2-5; a possible D gene is TRBD1 (6 bases). V gave up 5 bases and J gave up 3 bases, with 13 bases separating them. Germline V gene data show CDR1 as MGHDK and CDR2 as SYGVNS. The CDR3 covers 14 residues. CDR3 loop: CASSRAGTKETQYF. For the CDR3, the DNA is TGTGCCAGCAGTCGGGCAGGGACAAAAGAGACCCAGTACTTC. The variable domain in full, with the rest retrieved from reference TRBV25-1 and TRBJ2-5, is EADIYQTPRYLVIGTGKKITLECSQTMGHDKMYWYQQDPGMELHLIHYSYGVNSTEKGDLSSESTVSRIRTEHFPLTLESARPSHTSQYLCASSRAGTKETQYFGPGTRLLVL.

The chain is built from TRBV4-1 and TRBJ2-7, with D uncertain. In germline, CDR1 is MGHRA, CDR2 YSYEKL. CDR3 length equals 14 residues. Trimming pared 6 bases from V and 0 bases from J, leaving 12 bases between. CDR3 amino acids: CASSSTPSSYEQYF. CDR3 DNA: TGCGCCAGCAGTAGTACCCCGAGCTCCTACGAGCAGTACTTC.

This chain links TRBV6-1 with TRBJ2-2; TRBD2 agrees at 9 bases. The CDR3 length is 15 residues. The germline gives CDR1 MNHNS, CDR2 SASEGT. After removal of 3 bases from V and 4 bases from J, the junction contained 3 bases not matched to a gene. CDR3 DNA: TGTGCCAGCAGTGAGGAACTAGCGGGCACCGGGGAGCTGTTTTTT. Amino acids: CASSEELAGTGELFF.

The chain links TRBV5-6 to TRBJ2-7; 11 bases line up with TRBD2. This CDR3 is built from 16 residues. V gave up 4 bases and J gave up 3 bases; unmatched junction bases: 9. Germline-derived CDR1 and CDR2 are SGHDT and YYEEEE. CDR3 coding DNA: TGTGCCAGCAGCATTGGGTTACTAGCGGGAGACTACGAGCAGTACTTC. It encodes CASSIGLLAGDYEQYF. The full variable domain, with the rest looked up from reference TRBV5-6 and TRBJ2-7, is DAGVTQSPTHLIKTRGQQVTLRCSPKSGHDTVSWYQQALGQGPQFIFQYYEEEERQRGNFPDRFSGHQFPNYSSELNVNALLLGDSALYLCASSIGLLAGDYEQYFGPGTRLTVT.

This clone showed up just once. The chain has TRBV25-1 and TRBJ1-2; TRBD1 matches 8 bases. V was pared by 1 base and J by 8 bases, with 9 bases of the junction left unmatched. Germline values: CDR1 MGHDK, CDR2 SYGVNS. The CDR3 contains 15 residues. The CDR3 spells CASSESVRGRGGYTF. The DNA of the CDR3 is TGTGCCAGCAGTGAATCTGTCAGGGGGCGCGGGGGCTACACCTTC.

The chain uses TRBV6-1 and TRBJ2-7; no firm D call. V lost 6 bases, J lost 6 bases, and 15 bases lay in between. Germline V CDR1 and CDR2: MNHNS, SASEGT. This CDR3 has 13 amino acids. The CDR3 here is CASSLSFQSEQYF. CDR3 coding DNA: TGTGCCAGCAGCCTCAGTTTTCAGTCCGAGCAGTACTTC.

V and J are TRBV7-6 and TRBJ1-3; D is ambiguous. The germline V gene has CDR1 SGHVS and CDR2 FNYEAQ. The CDR3 sequence is 13 residues long. V lost 7 bases to trimming and J lost 0 bases, with 7 bases between them. The CDR3: CASTDYSGNTIYF. The CDR3 region has the DNA TGTGCCAGCACCGACTACTCTGGAAACACCATATATTTT.

The chain links TRBV7-2 to TRBJ1-1; no clear D. Trimming shortened V by 6 bases and J by 5 bases, and 10 bases separated the two germline ends. The V gene's germline CDR1 is SGHTA and CDR2 FQGNSA. The CDR3 spans 12 residues. The CDR3 spells CASSRGKTEAFF. CDR3 bases: TGTGCCAGCAGTCGCGGGAAAACTGAAGCTTTCTTT.

This sequence joins TRBV27 and TRBJ1-5; D uncertain. The CDR3 sequence is 14 residues long. V gave up 3 bases and J gave up 0 bases, with 6 bases separating them. From germline, CDR1 is MNHEY and CDR2 SMNVEV (reference sequence). CDR3 amino acids: CASSFGVSNQPQHF. DNA for the CDR3: TGTGCCAGCAGTTTCGGAGTTAGCAATCAGCCCCAGCATTTT.

The chain recombines TRBV6-5 with TRBJ1-1; 9 nucleotides match TRBD1. Germline loops: CDR1 MNHEY, CDR2 SVGAGI. The length of the CDR3 is 14 residues. Losses at the gene ends were 2 bases for V and 4 bases for J; bases not matched to a gene: 2. The CDR3 protein is CASSYGTGPTEAFF. The CDR3 DNA is TGTGCCAGCAGTTACGGGACAGGGCCCACTGAAGCTTTCTTT.

The gene calls are TRBV6-4 and TRBJ2-3; D not resolved. Germline loops: CDR1 MRHNA, CDR2 SNTAGT. The CDR3 sequence is 15 residues long. Trimming took 3 bases from V and 6 from J, leaving 16 bases between them. Here the CDR3 DNA reads TGTGCCAGCAGTGAGTCCCCCCAACCCCAGGATACGCAGTATTTT. This sequence encodes CASSESPQPQDTQYF.

The rearrangement uses TRBV12-5 and TRBJ1-1; 9 positions match TRBD1. With V trimmed by 5 bases and J by 3 bases, 7 bases remained unmatched. The CDR3 consists of 15 residues. Germline-derived CDR1 and CDR2 are LGHNT and FRNRAP. CDR3 sequence (DNA): TGTGCTAGTGGTCCGGGACAGGGTTCCGACACTGAAGCTTTCTTT. Translated, it gives CASGPGQGSDTEAFF.

Details on this clone: A read error may produce the germline difference seen at one junction end. The identical CDR3 is also encoded by other nucleotide sequences in the sample. J is TRBJ1-1 and V is TRBV5-1; tentatively, D is TRBD1 (5 bases). Germline-derived CDR1 and CDR2 are SGHRS and YFSETQ. CDR3 length: 15 residues. CDR3: CASSLEGSLTGEAFF. DNA for the CDR3: TGCGCCAGCAGCTTGGAAGGCTCGCTGACGGGGGAAGCCTTCTTT.